Included here is one TCR beta chain sequence, with context. Its antigen is not identified. The data originate from a study of T cell repertoires in ileal Crohn's disease. Across the whole study: M6 samples are neoterminal ileum biopsies from postoperative colonoscopy. Study-level results: Postoperative endoscopy occurred within one year, median around 7.5 months.

Time point reported: neoterminal ileum biopsy at postoperative endoscopy, about 6 months after surgery. The assay was immunoSEQ multiplex PCR, and TCRdb's table has in-frame clones only and misses some. Of about 2,400 clones in the sample, about 78% are singletons; the top ten hold about 21%. J was trimmed by 8 bases and V by 4 bases; bases with no gene match: 8. This CDR3 contains 14 residues. CDR1 is SGDLS and CDR2 is YYNGEE in the germline V gene. Sequencing input: ileal tissue. The chain joins TRBV9 to TRBJ2-2, with 7 nucleotides matching TRBD1. The source of this sequence is an adult with Crohn's disease. The CDR3 region has the DNA TGTGCCAGCAGCCTCAGAGGGACAGCAGGGGAGCTGTTTTTT. It encodes CASSLRGTAGELFF.